This TCR beta chain was recovered during a study of T cell responses to AZD1222 COVID-19 vaccine. Deletions cut 2 bases from V and 5 bases from J, with 14 bases between. The CDR3 is 15 residues long. Germline V gene sequence: CDR1 SGDLS, CDR2 YYNGEE. Profiled with immunoSEQ multiplex PCR; TCRdb holds only in-frame clones, not every one. The sample holds some 49,000 clones, around three quarters seen once. The study's findings and limits: Among the donors, most were white British and more were female, and clonal diversity was possibly underestimated. Seropositivity was recorded at baseline in only six AZD1222 recipients.

A note on this clone: Its antigen is still unknown.

This clonotype was obtained from an adult in good health. The chain joins TRBV9 to TRBJ1-5; D is perhaps TRBD1 (5 bases). Sequencing used peripheral blood, obtained on day 0 of AZD1222 vaccination. DNA of the CDR3: TGTGCCAGCAGCGTGGAGGGGTCCGCTTATCAGCCCCAGCATTTT. Protein product: CASSVEGSAYQPQHF.